A selection of T cell receptor beta chains follows, all from one sample in a study of blood T cells in healthy people across ages. TCRdb redid the calling of the 5' RACE reads with MiXCR, one entry per CDR3 protein. This repertoire shows around 790,000 distinct CDR3 sequences, under 55% found once; its top ten account for under 20%. Sequencing was carried out using blood. The receptor set was obtained from a man in his sixties in good health. The CDR3 runs from the conserved cysteine through the conserved F or W. Each record gives: CDR3 protein, CDR3 DNA, D gene, V gene, J gene, clone size. D genes are given only for firm matches. Expanded clones get a size class; other rows say once, few or many, or leave the size out.

CDR3: CASSVVMNTEAFF; DNA: TGTGCCAGCAGCGTGGTCATGAACACTGAAGCTTTCTTT; D: NA; V: TRBV9; J: TRBJ1-1; size: few
CDR3: CASSQDLSGPYGYTF; DNA: TGTGCCAGCAGCCAAGACCTTTCAGGGCCCTATGGTTACACCTTC; D: NA; V: TRBV3-1; J: TRBJ1-2; size: NA
CDR3: CATSRGPTGTEAFF; DNA: TGTGCCACCAGCAGGGGTCCGACAGGCACTGAAGCTTTCTTT; D: NA; V: TRBV15; J: TRBJ1-1; size: few
CDR3: CASSYSGTGGDEQFF; DNA: TGTGCCAGCAGTTATTCCGGGACGGGGGGCGATGAGCAGTTCTTC; D: NA; V: TRBV6-2/TRBV6-3; J: TRBJ2-1; size: NA
CDR3: CASSWTGSSHEQYF; DNA: TGCGCCAGCAGCTGGACAGGGAGCTCCCACGAGCAGTACTTC; D: TRBD1; V: TRBV5-1; J: TRBJ2-7; size: NA
CDR3: CSVIGIAGYEQYF; DNA: TGCAGCGTTATCGGGATAGCGGGGTACGAGCAGTACTTC; D: TRBD2; V: TRBV29-1; J: TRBJ2-7; size: NA
CDR3: CASSGTGPDTQYF; DNA: TGTGCCAGCAGCGGCACAGGTCCAGATACGCAGTATTTT; D: NA; V: TRBV7-3; J: TRBJ2-3; size: NA
CDR3: CASSPGGAGENIQYF; DNA: TGTGCCAGCAGCCCTGGGGGGGCGGGGGAAAACATTCAGTACTTC; D: NA; V: TRBV5-4; J: TRBJ2-4; size: NA
CDR3: CASSRGGSGELFF; DNA: TGTGCCAGCAGTCGAGGGGGCTCCGGGGAGCTGTTTTTT; D: TRBD1; V: TRBV25-1; J: TRBJ2-2; size: NA
CDR3: CASSYPDRGKYF; DNA: TGTGCCAGCAGTTACCCGGACAGAGGGAAGTACTTC; D: NA; V: TRBV6-6; J: TRBJ2-4; size: NA
CDR3: CASSHTLEPSYEQYF; DNA: TGTGCCAGCAGCCATACCCTTGAGCCTTCCTACGAGCAGTACTTC; D: NA; V: TRBV7-2; J: TRBJ2-7; size: NA
CDR3: CATSRTGWGANVLTF; DNA: TGTGCCACCAGCCGAACAGGGTGGGGGGCCAACGTCCTGACTTTC; D: NA; V: TRBV15; J: TRBJ2-6; size: few
CDR3: CAISPTGRLSYNEQFF; DNA: TGTGCCATCAGCCCGACAGGGCGCCTTTCCTACAATGAGCAGTTCTTC; D: TRBD1; V: TRBV10-3; J: TRBJ2-1; size: NA
CDR3: CSVDRQGAGEQFF; DNA: TGCAGCGTTGATAGGCAGGGGGCCGGTGAGCAGTTCTTC; D: TRBD1; V: TRBV29-1; J: TRBJ2-1; size: many
CDR3: CASSVGQGGNIQYF; DNA: TGTGCCAGCAGCGTAGGACAGGGTGGGAACATTCAGTACTTC; D: TRBD1; V: TRBV9; J: TRBJ2-4; size: NA
CDR3: CASRMTSGKFRETQFF; DNA: TGTGCCAGCAGAATGACTAGCGGGAAATTCCGGGAGACCCAGTTCTTC; D: TRBD2; V: TRBV12-3/TRBV12-4; J: TRBJ2-1; size: NA
CDR3: CASSPRPDSRFSYEQYF; DNA: TGTGCCAGCAGCCCCCGGCCCGACAGCCGGTTCTCCTACGAGCAGTACTTC; D: NA; V: TRBV9; J: TRBJ2-7; size: once
CDR3: CASRSRGDGYTF; DNA: TGTGCCAGCAGGAGCCGGGGGGATGGCTACACCTTC; D: NA; V: TRBV6-2/TRBV6-3; J: TRBJ1-2; size: few
CDR3: CASSLDVNYGANVLTF; DNA: TGTGCCAGCAGCTTAGACGTCAATTATGGGGCCAACGTCCTGACTTTC; D: NA; V: TRBV7-9; J: TRBJ2-6; size: NA
CDR3: CASSLSARNTEAFF; DNA: TGTGCCAGCAGTTTATCGGCGCGGAACACTGAAGCTTTCTTT; D: NA; V: TRBV27; J: TRBJ1-1; size: few
CDR3: CASSFGLAGGRNTGELFF; DNA: TGTGCCAGCAGCTTTGGACTAGCGGGGGGCCGAAACACCGGGGAGCTGTTTTTT; D: TRBD2; V: TRBV7-3; J: TRBJ2-2; size: NA
CDR3: CASVALGGPGELFF; DNA: TGTGCCAGCGTAGCCCTGGGGGGCCCCGGGGAGCTGTTTTTT; D: NA; V: TRBV11-2; J: TRBJ2-2; size: NA
CDR3: CASSLELAGGSYYEQYF; DNA: TGTGCCAGCAGCTTGGAGCTAGCGGGGGGAAGTTACTACGAGCAGTACTTC; D: TRBD2; V: TRBV5-6; J: TRBJ2-7; size: NA
CDR3: CASSLWGDQPQHF; DNA: TGTGCCAGCAGCTTATGGGGGGATCAGCCCCAGCATTTT; D: NA; V: TRBV5-5; J: TRBJ1-5; size: NA
CDR3: CASSLAPSRGVNYGYTF; DNA: TGTGCCAGCAGCTTAGCTCCATCCAGGGGGGTAAACTATGGCTACACCTTC; D: TRBD1; V: TRBV7-9; J: TRBJ1-2; size: NA
CDR3: CAWRPLGGPTTDTQYF; DNA: TGTGCCTGGAGGCCCCTGGGGGGGCCAACCACAGATACGCAGTATTTT; D: NA; V: TRBV30; J: TRBJ2-3; size: NA
CDR3: CAISEGQGQETQYF; DNA: TGTGCCATCAGTGAGGGACAGGGTCAAGAGACCCAGTACTTC; D: TRBD1; V: TRBV10-3; J: TRBJ2-5; size: NA
CDR3: CASSASAGGNEQFF; DNA: TGTGCCAGCAGCGCTTCGGCAGGGGGCAATGAGCAGTTCTTC; D: TRBD1; V: TRBV6-1; J: TRBJ2-1; size: once
CDR3: CASSAGTDNEQFF; DNA: TGTGCCAGCTCGGCAGGGACGGACAATGAGCAGTTCTTC; D: NA; V: TRBV18; J: TRBJ2-1; size: few
CDR3: CASSLGGQGDYGYTF; DNA: TGTGCCAGCAGCTTAGGGGGACAGGGGGACTATGGCTACACCTTC; D: TRBD1; V: TRBV11-2; J: TRBJ1-2; size: few
CDR3: CASSNRVYEQYF; DNA: TGTGCCAGCAGCAACAGGGTCTACGAGCAGTACTTC; D: NA; V: TRBV7-9; J: TRBJ2-7; size: few
CDR3: CASSLIPGNTGELFF; DNA: TGTGCCAGCAGTTTAATTCCAGGGAACACCGGGGAGCTGTTTTTT; D: NA; V: TRBV28; J: TRBJ2-2; size: NA
CDR3: CASSQDRPSGGRGNIQYF; DNA: TGCGCCAGCAGCCAAGATCGGCCTAGCGGGGGACGGGGAAACATTCAGTACTTC; D: TRBD2; V: TRBV4-3; J: TRBJ2-4; size: many
CDR3: CASSPLGRLETQYF; DNA: TGTGCCAGCAGCCCTTTAGGACGGTTAGAGACCCAGTACTTC; D: NA; V: TRBV7-2; J: TRBJ2-5; size: few
CDR3: CASSLSAGGADTQYF; DNA: TGTGCCAGCAGCTTAAGTGCTGGGGGCGCAGATACGCAGTATTTT; D: NA; V: TRBV7-3; J: TRBJ2-3; size: NA
CDR3: CASSQDLPRQGAGYGYTF; DNA: TGCGCCAGCAGCCAAGATCTGCCCCGACAAGGGGCTGGCTATGGCTACACCTTC; D: NA; V: TRBV4-3; J: TRBJ1-2; size: few
CDR3: CASSEGVWPQHF; DNA: TGTGCCAGCAGTGAAGGGGTATGGCCCCAGCATTTT; D: NA; V: TRBV6-1; J: TRBJ1-5; size: NA
CDR3: CASSSGRGRDEQYF; DNA: TGTGCCAGCAGCTCGGGCAGGGGGCGCGACGAGCAGTACTTC; D: TRBD1; V: TRBV5-4; J: TRBJ2-7; size: NA
CDR3: CASSYREVSSPLHF; DNA: TGTGCCAGCAGTTACAGGGAAGTTAGTTCACCCCTCCACTTT; D: NA; V: TRBV28; J: TRBJ1-6; size: NA
CDR3: CAKSGGHEQFF; DNA: TGTGCCAAATCTGGAGGTCATGAGCAGTTCTTC; D: NA; V: TRBV2; J: TRBJ2-1; size: NA
CDR3: CASSYPIPGVAKNIQYF; DNA: TGTGCCAGCAGTTACCCTATTCCAGGTGTAGCCAAAAACATTCAGTACTTC; D: NA; V: TRBV6-2/TRBV6-3; J: TRBJ2-4; size: NA
CDR3: CASSQVGTILDEQYF; DNA: TGTGCCAGCAGCCAAGTAGGCACTATATTGGACGAGCAGTACTTC; D: NA; V: TRBV14; J: TRBJ2-7; size: NA
CDR3: CASRERDGRNTEAFF; DNA: TGTGCCAGCAGAGAACGGGACGGGCGAAACACTGAAGCTTTCTTT; D: NA; V: TRBV2; J: TRBJ1-1; size: few
CDR3: CASRWRGQVNQPQHF; DNA: TGTGCCAGCAGATGGAGGGGGCAGGTGAATCAGCCCCAGCATTTT; D: TRBD1; V: TRBV12-3/TRBV12-4; J: TRBJ1-5; size: NA
CDR3: CASNPDNRGDTQYF; DNA: TGTGCCAGCAACCCGGACAACCGGGGAGATACGCAGTATTTT; D: NA; V: TRBV7-9; J: TRBJ2-3; size: NA
CDR3: CASSVSGSGNEQLF; DNA: TGCGCCAGCAGCGTTTCAGGGTCAGGCAATGAGCAGTTATTC; D: NA; V: TRBV5-1; J: TRBJ2-1; size: NA